This TCR beta chain originates from a study of T cells in Graves' hyperthyroidism and ophthalmopathy. This CDR3 region has 12 residues. In germline, CDR1 is SGDLS, CDR2 YYNGEE. Trimming cost V 0 bases and J 8 bases, with 3 bases left between them. Study conclusions and caveats: Blood held most thyroid clonotypes expanded above 0.001 frequency. The model forecast ophthalmopathy, anticipating it by a median around 6.9 months before onset. A model of 13 V-J pairs discriminated ophthalmopathy from stable hyperthyroidism.

Of note for this clonotype: Its specificity is unknown.

The TCR beta CDR3 regions underwent amplification using RNA transcripts as the source. A first-round RT-PCR of the TCR CDR3 used the HTBI primer set. TCRdb redid the calling of the multiplex PCR reads with MiXCR, one entry per CDR3 protein. The sample carries fewer than 750,000 distinct CDR3 sequences, 46% recorded once. This chain joins TRBV9 and TRBJ1-6; D remains unclear. This sequence originates from a woman between 18 and 29 years old with Graves' hyperthyroidism. Sequencing was carried out using peripheral blood or thyroid tissue (not recorded which). The CDR3 loop reads CASSVEDSPLHF. CDR3 sequence (DNA): TGTGCCAGCAGCGTAGAGGATTCACCCCTCCACTTT.